The 2 T cell receptor beta chains below were found in one sample sequenced in a study of T-cell memory formation after mild COVID-19. TCRdb independently ran MiXCR on the 5' RACE reads; one entry per CDR3 protein. The table shows around 300,000 distinct CDR3 sequences, with approximately 13% occurring only once. Sequenced material: PBMCs or a T cell subset sorted from them (not recorded which). The receptor set was obtained from a man aged 18-30 years who had mild COVID-19 (a few samples of this study predate the infection). Cell type and time point are not known.

This chain joins TRBV7-2 and TRBJ2-3; D gene ambiguous. Germline CDR1 and CDR2: SGHTA and FQGNSA. The V end lost 6 bases, the J end lost 2 bases, and 9 bases lay between the germline ends. The CDR3 spans 13 residues. In nucleotides, the CDR3 is TGTGCCAGCAGTTCTCCGAACACAGATACGCAGTATTTT. As protein: CASSSPNTDTQYF.

The DNA of the CDR3 is TGCGCCAGCAGCCAAGACCTCGGAGTGTACGACGCGGCGGGGTATTTT. Amino acids: CASSQDLGVYDAAGYF. The chain has TRBV4-3 and TRBJ2-3; D is possibly TRBD2 (5 bases). CDR3 length: 16 residues. The V end was cut by 0 bases, the J end by 14 bases, with 24 bases between. Germline CDR1 is LGHNA and CDR2 is YSLEER.